The 21 T cell receptor beta chains below all came from one sample that was sequenced in a study of blood T cell repertoires in COVID-19. Libraries were prepared by immunoSEQ multiplex PCR; TCRdb keeps only in-frame clonotypes and omits some of them. The sample comprises about 170,000 clones, approximately 84% of which are singletons, and 1.2% rests with the top ten. The specimen sequenced was PBMCs or T cells enriched from blood (not recorded which). All receptors come from a human donor with acute COVID-19. The donor label of this sample is uncertain.

This sequence joins TRBV5-1 and TRBJ1-2; 9 bases map to TRBD1. This CDR3 has 14 amino acids. Germline trimming cut 5 bases from V and 6 bases from J; bases unmatched to any gene: 8. Germline-derived CDR1 and CDR2 are SGHRS and YFSETQ. The CDR3 loop is CASRSDRGRDGYTF. CDR3 DNA: TGCGCCAGCAGGTCGGACAGGGGTCGAGATGGCTACACCTTC.

This chain uses TRBV30 with TRBJ2-7; 7 bases match TRBD2. The V segment lost 5 bases and the J segment 2 bases; nucleotides outside the gene matches: 3. The CDR3 sequence is 12 residues long. The V gene's germline CDR1 is GTSNPN and CDR2 SVGIG (reference sequence). CDR3 in amino acids: CAWDSGTYEQYF. The CDR3 DNA sequence: TGTGCCTGGGACAGCGGGACCTACGAGCAGTACTTC.

The chain has TRBV10-3 and TRBJ2-2, with a tentative D call TRBD1 (6 bases). The germline V gene encodes CDR1 ENHRY and CDR2 SYGVKD. Trimming pared 2 bases from V and 13 bases from J, leaving 17 bases between. CDR3 length: 14 residues. The CDR3 DNA reads as TGTGCCATCAGTGAGGCTATGGGGGCGGATGGGCTGTTTTTT. Translating gives CAISEAMGADGLFF.

As to this clone: This specimen includes other DNA sequences encoding the same CDR3. The chain joins TRBV30 to TRBJ1-5; D perhaps matches TRBD1 (5 bases). This CDR3 spans 13 amino acids. The germline V gene encodes CDR1 GTSNPN and CDR2 SVGIG (reference sequence). The germline V and J ends were trimmed by 0 bases and 4 bases, with 7 bases remaining between them. CDR3 sequence: CAWSVRGNQPQHF. For the CDR3, the DNA is TGTGCCTGGAGTGTAAGGGGAAATCAGCCCCAGCATTTT.

The chain combines TRBV19 with TRBJ2-2, with TRBD2 matching 8 bases. The CDR3 length is 12 residues. CDR1 is LNHDA, CDR2 SQIVND, per germline (reference sequence). CDR3 residues: CSSGGSSGELFF. The CDR3 bases are TGTTCAAGCGGGGGTAGCTCCGGGGAGCTGTTTTTT.

The J gene is TRBJ1-1, the V gene TRBV7-9, with a possible D match to TRBD1 (5 bases). This CDR3 is 14 amino acids long. Between the trimmed V and J ends, which lost 2 bases and 4 bases, there was a span of 11 bases. Germline V lookup: CDR1 SEHNR, CDR2 FQNEAQ (reference sequence). The CDR3 here is CASSLRQGGTEAFF. The CDR3 DNA sequence: TGTGCCAGCAGCTTACGGCAGGGCGGCACTGAAGCTTTCTTT. Together with reference TRBV7-9 and TRBJ1-1, the CDR3 gives the full variable domain: DTGVSQNPRHKITKRGQNVTFRCDPISEHNRLYWYRQTLGQGPEFLTYFQNEAQLEKSRLLSDRFSAERPKGSFSTLEIQRTEQGDSAMYLCASSLRQGGTEAFFGQGTRLTVV.

V usage is TRBV4-3 and J usage is TRBJ2-7; the D gene is possibly TRBD1 (7 bases). The germline gives CDR1 LGHNA, CDR2 YSLEER. The CDR3 totals 14 residues. V lost 2 bases and J 6 bases, leaving 14 bases between the germline ends. The CDR3 spells CASSQQGGPGEQYF. The CDR3 coding sequence is TGCGCCAGCAGCCAACAGGGGGGTCCGGGCGAGCAGTACTTC.

The chain joins TRBV7-2 to TRBJ2-2; TRBD2 agrees at 10 bases. This CDR3 region has 16 residues. Germline CDR1 reads SGHTA; CDR2 reads FQGNSA. V lost 2 bases to trimming and J lost 4 bases; unmatched junction nucleotides: 4. The CDR3 sequence: CASSLFSGGSTGELFF. The DNA of the CDR3 is TGTGCCAGCAGCTTATTTAGCGGGGGGAGCACCGGGGAGCTGTTTTTT.

The chain recombines TRBV6-4 with TRBJ1-1; D is unclear. Between the trimmed V and J ends, which lost 6 bases and 6 bases, there was a span of 20 bases. Germline assignment: CDR1 MRHNA and CDR2 SNTAGT. The length of the CDR3 is 15 residues. CDR3 sequence: CASREDEGGFSEAFF. For the CDR3, the DNA is TGTGCCAGCAGGGAAGACGAGGGAGGTTTCTCTGAAGCTTTCTTT.

The chain combines TRBV7-9 with TRBJ2-1, with TRBD1 matching 8 bases. Looked up from germline, CDR1 is SEHNR and CDR2 is FQNEAQ (reference sequence). V trimming: 5 bases; J trimming: 7 bases; junction bases outside the gene matches: 4. The CDR3 sequence is 13 residues long. For the CDR3, the DNA is TGTGCCAGCAGCGCACGGGACAGGAATGAGCAGTTCTTC. This translates into CASSARDRNEQFF.

The genes are TRBV4-3 and TRBJ1-2; a weak D match, TRBD1 (5 bases). In germline, CDR1 is LGHNA, CDR2 YSLEER. Between the trimmed V and J ends, which lost 4 bases and 3 bases, there was a span of 9 bases. CDR3 size: 13 residues. The CDR3 sequence is CASSPRVHYGYTF. As DNA, the CDR3 is TGCGCCAGCAGCCCCAGGGTTCACTATGGCTACACCTTC.

This chain uses TRBV29-1 with TRBJ1-5; D not certain. Trimming took off 6 bases at V and 7 bases at J, with 13 bases between the two ends. The CDR3 is 12 residues long. Per the germline V gene, CDR1 is SQVTM and CDR2 is ANQGSEA. This CDR3 is CSVWVEGQPQHF. The CDR3 DNA is TGCAGCGTCTGGGTTGAGGGACAGCCCCAGCATTTT.

The J gene is TRBJ1-3, the V gene TRBV14; D is unclear. Germline V CDR1 and CDR2: SGHDN, FVKESK. CDR3 length equals 17 residues. V lost 4 bases to trimming and J lost 1 base, with 17 bases between them. The CDR3 sequence: CASSRLLGRVSGNTIYF. CDR3 in DNA: TGTGCCAGCAGCCGACTATTGGGGAGGGTTTCTGGAAACACCATATATTTT.

The chain recombines TRBV9 with TRBJ2-3, with TRBD2 matching 7 bases. The germline V gene encodes CDR1 SGDLS and CDR2 YYNGEE. V lost 3 bases, J lost 2 bases, and 9 bases stayed unmatched. This CDR3 comprises 16 residues. This CDR3 is CASSATPGGPTDTQYF. In DNA form, the CDR3 reads TGTGCCAGCAGCGCTACCCCGGGAGGCCCCACAGATACGCAGTATTTT.

This clone occurred once. V usage is TRBV2 and J usage is TRBJ2-3; TRBD2 is a possible D gene (6 bases). The germline V and J ends were trimmed by 3 bases and 0 bases, with 10 bases remaining between them. Germline V gene lookup returns CDR1 SNHLY and CDR2 FYNNEI. CDR3 length equals 15 residues. The CDR3 loop is CASSDGTESTDTQYF. Here the CDR3 DNA reads TGTGCCAGCAGTGATGGGACTGAAAGCACAGATACGCAGTATTTT.

V and J are TRBV6-4 and TRBJ1-1; 7 bases are a match to TRBD1. V lost 9 bases, J lost 3 bases, and 10 bases stayed unmatched. The germline gives CDR1 MRHNA, CDR2 SNTAGT. The CDR3 spans 14 residues. CDR3 sequence: CARGAGGDYTEAFF. In DNA, the CDR3 is TGTGCCAGGGGAGCAGGGGGTGACTACACTGAAGCTTTCTTT.

This clone was detected once. This sequence joins TRBV6-5 and TRBJ1-1, with a possible D match to TRBD1 (6 bases). Germline V gene sequence: CDR1 MNHEY, CDR2 SVGAGI. V was trimmed by 1 base and J by 1 base, leaving 10 bases between them. CDR3 size: 15 residues. CDR3 protein: CASSYFGTTNTEAFF. CDR3 DNA sequence: TGTGCCAGCAGTTACTTCGGGACAACGAACACTGAAGCTTTCTTT.

The CDR3 spells CASSQDWQGARETQYF. The CDR3 DNA is TGCGCCAGCAGCCAAGATTGGCAGGGGGCTCGGGAGACCCAGTACTTC. The gene calls are TRBV4-1 and TRBJ2-5; TRBD1 matches at 8 bases. Germline V lookup: CDR1 MGHRA, CDR2 YSYEKL. The CDR3 has 16 amino acids. V gave up 0 bases and J gave up 5 bases; unmatched junction bases: 8.

Here the CDR3 reads CAGPSDRAENQPQHF. The CDR3 coding sequence is TGCGCCGGACCCTCGGACAGGGCCGAGAATCAGCCCCAGCATTTT. The rearrangement joins TRBV23-1 to TRBJ1-5, with 8 bases fitting TRBD1. TRBV23-1 qualifies as an ORF whose function is uncertain. The CDR3 is 15 residues long. The V gene end was trimmed by 11 bases and the J gene end by 4 bases; junction bases not matched to a gene: 13.

The genes are TRBV2 and TRBJ1-4; no reliable D call. Trimming took off 7 bases at V and 4 bases at J, with 25 bases between the two ends. Germline-derived CDR1 and CDR2 are SNHLY and FYNNEI. The CDR3 loop spans 18 amino acids. The CDR3 DNA reads as TGTGCCAGCATGACCCCCCCCTCCCACGACATCCTTAATGAAAAACTGTTTTTT. Translation: CASMTPPSHDILNEKLFF.

The rearrangement uses TRBV19 and TRBJ2-1, with 13 bases aligning to TRBD2. The CDR3 is 19 residues long. Per the germline V gene, CDR1 is LNHDA and CDR2 is SQIVND (reference sequence). The V gene end was trimmed by 1 base and the J gene end by 1 base; junction bases not matched to a gene: 7. DNA for the CDR3: TGTGCCAGTAGTATAGGGACTAGCGGGGGCCCCCTGTCCTACAATGAGCAGTTCTTC. Its protein product is CASSIGTSGGPLSYNEQFF.